What follows is one T cell receptor (beta chain) and its context. Relative to the germline gene, one junction end is altered; a read error may explain this. Primers used in a second PCR of roughly 6 to 12 cycles were a sample-barcoded 5' primer and a J-beta primer mix. MiXCR, applied by TCRdb to the 5' RACE reads, yields one record per CDR3 protein. The data contain about 500,000 distinct CDR3 sequences, approximately 25% of them singletons. The data belong to a study of blood T cells in healthy people across ages. This CDR3 has 17 residues. Germline-derived CDR1 and CDR2 are MDHEN and SYDVKM. The total RNA that was extracted per sample amounted to at least 5.5 micrograms. These records were also assigned to another study, of T cells of mothers and their children. In that study: For related and unrelated pairs alike, thymic selection shapes TCR recombination output similarly.

The receptor was derived from a boy aged 5-17 years in good health. Specimen: blood. This rearrangement joins TRBV28 to TRBJ2-5, with 9 bases that match TRBD2. CDR3: CASSLGLAGRIGETHYF. Here the CDR3 DNA reads TGTGCCAGCAGTTTAGGCCTAGCGGGAAGGATAGGAGAGACCCACTACTTC.